The 25 T cell receptor beta chains given below trace back to one sample, sequenced in a study of T cells in Graves' hyperthyroidism and ophthalmopathy. The TCR beta CDR3 regions underwent amplification using RNA transcripts as the source. A set of HTBI primers served as the primers for a first-round RT-PCR of the TCR CDR3. One entry per CDR3 protein, called by TCRdb with MiXCR from the multiplex PCR reads. The table shows fewer than 500,000 distinct CDR3 sequences, with roughly 15% occurring only once. The material sequenced was blood. The origin of the receptors is a woman younger than 45 with Graves' ophthalmopathy.

This clonotype showed up many times. J is TRBJ1-5 and V is TRBV2; D remains ambiguous. The CDR3 is 16 amino acids. The germline gives CDR1 SNHLY, CDR2 FYNNEI. The V end lost 1 base, the J end lost 0 bases, and 10 bases lay between the germline ends. The CDR3 region has the DNA TGTGCCAGCAGTGAAGGCCTACGTACTAGCAATCAGCCCCAGCATTTT. It translates to CASSEGLRTSNQPQHF.

V gene TRBV19 combines with J gene TRBJ1-2; tentatively, D is TRBD1 (6 bases). V was clipped by 6 bases and J by 6 bases, with 20 bases between them. The CDR3 extends over 15 amino acids. CDR1 LNHDA and CDR2 SQIVND come from the germline V gene (reference sequence). CDR3 in DNA: TGTGCCAGTAGACCGAAAGGGGGGGGCATCGATGGCTACACCTTC. Its translation: CASRPKGGGIDGYTF.

This clonotype was found many times. The genes are TRBV7-9 and TRBJ2-1, with 13 nucleotides matching TRBD2. This CDR3 has 20 amino acids. Germline CDR1 reads SEHNR; CDR2 reads FQNEAQ (reference sequence). With 6 bases clipped from V and 1 base from J, the junction kept 15 bases outside the gene matches. The chain's CDR3 is CASSRPGLAGPGISYNEQFF. CDR3 nucleotide sequence: TGTGCCAGCAGTCGACCGGGACTAGCGGGACCAGGTATTTCCTACAATGAGCAGTTCTTC.

The chain has TRBV20-1 and TRBJ2-5; 9 bases align to TRBD2. V shed 7 bases and J 4 bases; nucleotides not matched to a gene: 7. CDR1 and CDR2 from the germline V gene are DFQATT and SNEGSKA (reference sequence). This CDR3 is 13 amino acids long. The CDR3 nucleotides read TGCAGTGGGGCTATAGCGGGAGTAGAGACCCAGTACTTC. This gives the protein CSGAIAGVETQYF.

This clonotype was counted at least ten times. This sequence joins TRBV5-5 and TRBJ1-2, with TRBD1 identical over 10 bases. Germline CDR1 reads SGHKS; CDR2 reads YYEKEE (reference sequence). The CDR3 runs to 14 residues. The J segment lost 8 bases and the V segment lost 6 bases, leaving 10 bases of the junction unmatched. The CDR3 reads CASTEQDRGRGYTF. The CDR3, as DNA: TGTGCCAGCACCGAACAAGACAGGGGGCGAGGCTACACCTTC.

This clonotype occurred many times. The chain employs TRBV6-1 and TRBJ1-2; TRBD1 matches 12 bases. Losses at the gene ends were 6 bases for V and 4 bases for J; bases not matched to a gene: 18. Germline CDR1 and CDR2: MNHNS and SASEGT. The CDR3 sequence is 19 residues long. CDR3 loop: CASRTISASGTGGAYGYTF. The CDR3 coding sequence is TGTGCCAGCAGGACCATCAGCGCCTCCGGGACAGGGGGCGCCTATGGCTACACCTTC.

This chain joins TRBV27 and TRBJ2-1; TRBD1 aligns across 8 bases. The CDR3 totals 15 residues. Looked up from germline, CDR1 is MNHEY and CDR2 is SMNVEV (reference sequence). The ends lost 5 bases at V and 0 bases at J; junction bases unmatched: 3. This CDR3 is CASSPGGFSYNEQFF. The CDR3 DNA is TGTGCCAGCAGTCCAGGGGGCTTCTCCTACAATGAGCAGTTCTTC.

This clonotype was found a few times. This chain uses TRBV2 with TRBJ2-7; 8 bases fit TRBD1. The germline CDR1 and CDR2 sequences are SNHLY and FYNNEI. This CDR3 is built from 14 residues. The ends lost 9 bases at V and 0 bases at J; junction bases unmatched: 7. CDR3 DNA sequence: TGTGCCAGGGAGTTAGGGACAGGCTCCTACGAGCAGTACTTC. It specifies CARELGTGSYEQYF.

This clonotype has at least ten counts. V is TRBV28 and J is TRBJ1-5, with TRBD1 matching over 7 bases. The V gene's germline CDR1 is MDHEN and CDR2 SYDVKM. Germline trimming cut 8 bases from V and 5 bases from J; bases unmatched to any gene: 9. This CDR3 is built from 14 residues. The CDR3 spells CASPTGHPHQPQHF. CDR3 nucleotides: TGTGCCAGCCCGACAGGGCACCCACATCAGCCCCAGCATTTT.

With regard to this clonotype: The junction and the germline gene differ at one end; a read error may be behind it. The chain links TRBV27 to TRBJ1-4; D remains ambiguous. In germline, CDR1 is MNHEY, CDR2 SMNVEV (reference sequence). This CDR3 region has 13 residues. The CDR3 region has the DNA TGTGCCAGCAGTTTATCGGGAAATGAAAAAATGTTTTTT. It yields the protein CASSLSGNEKMFF.

The rearrangement joins TRBV5-5 to TRBJ2-3; a weak D match, TRBD2 (6 bases). Trimming removed 6 bases from V and 0 bases from J, with 17 bases in between. In germline, CDR1 is SGHKS, CDR2 YYEKEE (reference sequence). The CDR3 covers 16 residues. In nucleotides, the CDR3 is TGTGCCAGCACCCCCGGCGGGGTCTCTAGCACAGATACGCAGTATTTT. It translates to CASTPGGVSSTDTQYF.

This clonotype was counted a few times. The chain combines TRBV12-3 or TRBV12-4 with TRBJ1-4; TRBD1 matches at 8 bases. V shed 5 bases, J shed 7 bases, and the junction held 9 bases outside the gene matches. The CDR3 is made up of 15 amino acids. CDR3: CASSPTQGGVEKLFF. For the CDR3, the DNA is TGTGCCAGCAGTCCTACACAGGGGGGGGTTGAAAAACTGTTTTTT.

Many counts were recorded for this clonotype. The V gene is TRBV10-3, the J gene TRBJ1-1; D is undetermined. Germline CDR1 ENHRY, CDR2 SYGVKD. V was shortened by 3 bases and J by 1 base, with 9 bases between the two germline ends. This CDR3 has 14 amino acids. The chain's CDR3 is CAISEGQSNTEAFF. The CDR3 DNA reads as TGTGCCATCAGTGAAGGGCAGTCGAACACTGAAGCTTTCTTT.

V and J are TRBV20-1 and TRBJ1-6; maybe TRBD1 (6 bases). CDR3 size: 11 residues. Germline-derived CDR1 and CDR2 are DFQATT and SNEGSKA (reference sequence). The V end lost 2 bases, the J end lost 16 bases, and 12 bases lay between the germline ends. The CDR3 sequence: CSARPDRLLHF. CDR3 DNA: TGCAGTGCTAGACCAGACAGGTTGCTCCACTTT.

This clonotype turned up a few times. A much larger clone lies one base from this, so it may be a read error. The final CDR3 position lacks the conserved phenylalanine or tryptophan, pointing to a likely read error. The chain carries TRBV2 and TRBJ2-7, with 8 bases fitting TRBD2. Germline values: CDR1 SNHLY, CDR2 FYNNEI. V dropped 4 bases and J dropped 3; count of bases not matched to a gene: 5. This CDR3 has 14 residues. As DNA, the CDR3 is TGTGCCAGCAGTGGGGGACTAGTGGGCTACGAGCAGTACCTC. Its protein product is CASSGGLVGYEQYL.

This clonotype came up many times. The V gene is TRBV2, the J gene TRBJ2-7; 7 positions match TRBD1. The ends lost 4 bases at V and 4 bases at J; junction bases unmatched: 10. The germline V gene has CDR1 SNHLY and CDR2 FYNNEI. The CDR3 is 15 residues long. DNA of the CDR3: TGTGCCAGCAGTGGAGACAGGGTCCCTATGTACGAGCAGTACTTC. It translates to CASSGDRVPMYEQYF.

At least ten counts were recorded for this clonotype. The chain couples TRBV6-1 to TRBJ2-7; D possibly matches TRBD1 or TRBD2 (5 bases each). Germline V gene lookup returns CDR1 MNHNS and CDR2 SASEGT. Trimming took 1 base from V and 0 from J, leaving 7 bases between them. This CDR3 contains 14 residues. The CDR3 DNA follows: TGTGCCAGCAGTGAAGGGGGGACCTCCTACGAGCAGTACTTC. Translation gives CASSEGGTSYEQYF.

This clonotype was detected ten times or more. The V and J genes are TRBV20-1 and TRBJ1-2, with 7 bases fitting TRBD1. Germline V gene data show CDR1 as DFQATT and CDR2 as SNEGSKA (reference sequence). V was clipped by 5 bases and J by 0 bases; unmatched bases: 9. The CDR3 has 15 residues. CDR3 sequence reads: CSAPKSQGANYGYTF. CDR3 in DNA: TGCAGTGCTCCAAAGTCCCAGGGGGCTAACTATGGCTACACCTTC.

This clonotype was seen ten or more times. The V gene is TRBV11-2, the J gene TRBJ2-2, with 9 bases identical to TRBD2. Germline trimming cut 10 bases from V and 1 base from J; bases unmatched to any gene: 4. The CDR3 has 14 residues. The germline gives CDR1 SGHAT, CDR2 FQNNGV. The CDR3 loop is CAILAGENTGELFF. The CDR3 DNA follows: TGTGCCATCTTAGCGGGGGAGAACACCGGGGAGCTGTTTTTT.

This clonotype appeared many times. The rearrangement links TRBV2 to TRBJ1-5; D remains ambiguous. Trimming stripped 5 bases from V and 4 bases from J, with 6 bases between. The CDR3 sequence is 12 residues long. Germline V gene lookup returns CDR1 SNHLY and CDR2 FYNNEI. The CDR3 nucleotides are TGTGCCAGCAGTCGTGGGAATCAGCCCCAGCATTTT. Protein: CASSRGNQPQHF.

This clonotype has ten or more counts. V usage is TRBV20-1 and J usage is TRBJ2-5, with D possibly being TRBD1 or TRBD2 (5 bases each). From germline, CDR1 is DFQATT and CDR2 SNEGSKA (reference sequence). The V end was cut by 2 bases, the J end by 2 bases, with 9 bases between. The CDR3 runs 13 residues. CDR3 amino acids: CSARRGKQETQYF. The CDR3 DNA reads as TGCAGTGCTAGACGGGGCAAACAAGAGACCCAGTACTTC.

This clonotype was seen ten or more times. The gene calls are TRBV2 and TRBJ2-5, with D hard to call. CDR3 length equals 12 residues. Trimming cost V 5 bases and J 5 bases, with 9 bases left between them. The germline V gene encodes CDR1 SNHLY and CDR2 FYNNEI. CDR3 sequence (DNA): TGTGCCAGCAGTCCTCAAAGGGAGACCCAGTACTTC. It codes for CASSPQRETQYF. Together with reference TRBV2 and TRBJ2-5, the CDR3 gives the full variable domain: EPEVTQTPSHQVTQMGQEVILRCVPISNHLYFYWYRQILGQKVEFLVSFYNNEISEKSEIFDDQFSVERPDGSNFTLKIRSTKLEDSAMYFCASSPQRETQYFGPGTRLLVL.

This clonotype has at least ten counts. This chain uses TRBV28 with TRBJ2-5, with 11 bases aligning to TRBD1. The germline V gene encodes CDR1 MDHEN and CDR2 SYDVKM. Losses at the gene ends were 4 bases for V and 5 bases for J; bases not matched to a gene: 6. The CDR3 totals 15 residues. In DNA, the CDR3 is TGTGCCAGCAGTTCATCCGGGACAGGGGGTGAGACCCAGTACTTC. Amino acids: CASSSSGTGGETQYF. The full variable domain, in which reference TRBV28 and TRBJ2-5 provide the parts outside the CDR3, is DVKVTQSSRYLVKRTGEKVFLECVQDMDHENMFWYRQDPGLGLRLIYFSYDVKMKEKGDIPEGYSVSREKKERFSLILESASTNQTSMYLCASSSSGTGGETQYFGPGTRLLVL.

With respect to this clonotype: One base away lies a much larger clone, so this may be a sequencing read error. The genes are TRBV2 and TRBJ2-7, with D perhaps given as TRBD1 or TRBD2 (5 bases each). This CDR3 contains 15 residues. CDR1 and CDR2 (germline): SNHLY, FYNNEI. Trimming left V 4 bases short and J 5 bases short, with 18 bases between. Written as DNA, the CDR3 is TGTGCCAGCAGTGTGGGCCGGGACGGGGCCAACGAGCAGTACTTC. Protein product: CASSVGRDGANEQYF.

This clonotype was recorded at least ten times. The rearrangement uses TRBV5-1 and TRBJ1-1, with D hard to call. V was shortened by 4 bases and J by 10 bases, with 14 bases between the two germline ends. The CDR3 runs to 12 residues. The V gene's germline CDR1 is SGHRS and CDR2 YFSETQ. The CDR3 protein is CASSQDGRRAFF. CDR3 sequence (DNA): TGCGCCAGCAGCCAAGACGGGAGGCGAGCTTTCTTT.